The clone carrying this T cell receptor (beta chain) was found many times. Researchers amplified the TCR beta CDR3 regions from RNA transcripts. Primed by the HTBI set, a first-round RT-PCR was run on the TCR CDR3. TCRdb reprocessed the multiplex PCR reads via MiXCR and lists one record per CDR3 protein. The sample shows about 640,000 distinct CDR3 sequences, about 20% of them seen only once. These data come from a study of T cells in Graves' hyperthyroidism and ophthalmopathy. Losses at the gene ends were 6 bases for V and 7 bases for J; bases not matched to a gene: 11. The germline gives CDR1 MDHEN, CDR2 SYDVKM. This CDR3 comprises 14 residues.

The specimen sequenced was blood. This sequence was found in a man aged 30-40 years with Graves' ophthalmopathy. The rearrangement uses TRBV28 and TRBJ1-1; 7 nucleotides agree with TRBD1. CDR3 sequence reads: CASRTQPGTVEAFF. The CDR3 nucleotides read TGTGCCAGCAGAACCCAACCGGGGACAGTTGAAGCTTTCTTT.